These 27 T cell receptor beta chains were all obtained from the same sample, sequenced in a study of cytomegalovirus exposure and HLA in healthy donors. PCR amplification relied on 60 Vbeta primers (plus 13 Jbeta primers). The data were produced by immunoSEQ multiplex PCR, yet TCRdb's version contains in-frame clones alone and is incomplete. Its clone listing holds more than 140,000 clones. The sequenced sample consisted of PBMCs. The receptor source for this set is a woman under 30 in good health and CMV-seronegative.

The chain has TRBV29-1 and TRBJ1-1, with a tentative D call TRBD1 (5 bases). Looked up from germline, CDR1 is SQVTM and CDR2 is ANQGSEA. The CDR3 is 15 amino acids. The V gene lost 6 bases and the J gene lost 4 bases, with 21 bases spanning the gap. DNA for the CDR3: TGCAGCGTCCACGTTTGGGGGTTGGGGGGCACTGAAGCTTTCTTT. Protein: CSVHVWGLGGTEAFF.

The chain employs TRBV27 and TRBJ1-5, with a possible D match to TRBD1 (6 bases). This CDR3 has 15 amino acids. V lost 5 bases to trimming and J lost 3 bases, with 14 bases between them. From germline, CDR1 is MNHEY and CDR2 SMNVEV (reference sequence). Here the CDR3 reads CASSPLDRYNQPQHF. The CDR3 DNA follows: TGTGCCAGCAGTCCCTTGGACAGATACAATCAGCCCCAGCATTTT.

V and J are TRBV18 and TRBJ2-3; 11 nucleotides agree with TRBD1. Germline V lookup: CDR1 KGHSH, CDR2 LQKENI. This CDR3 is built from 16 residues. The ends lost 4 bases at V and 1 base at J; junction bases unmatched: 4. CDR3 coding DNA: TGTGCCAGCTCACTAGGACAGGGGGCCGGCACAGATACGCAGTATTTT. The encoded protein is CASSLGQGAGTDTQYF. Using reference TRBV18 and TRBJ2-3 for the parts outside the CDR3, the full variable domain is NAGVMQNPRHLVRRRGQEARLRCSPMKGHSHVYWYRQLPEEGLKFMVYLQKENIIDESGMPKERFSAEFPKEGPSILRIQQVVRGDSAAYFCASSLGQGAGTDTQYFGPGTRLTVL.

The rearrangement joins TRBV29-1 to TRBJ1-4; 7 bases match TRBD1. Trimming at V came to 4 bases and at J to 3 bases, leaving 2 bases not matched to a gene. The germline V gene has CDR1 SQVTM and CDR2 ANQGSEA. This CDR3 spans 13 amino acids. CDR3 loop: CSVAGGANEKLFF. The CDR3 DNA reads TGCAGCGTTGCAGGGGGTGCTAATGAAAAACTGTTTTTT.

The chain recombines TRBV28 with TRBJ1-1; D uncertain. With 8 bases removed from V and 6 bases from J, the gap between germline ends came to 16 bases. The V gene's germline CDR1 is MDHEN and CDR2 SYDVKM. The CDR3 has 13 amino acids. In DNA form, the CDR3 reads TGTGCCAGCCCCGGCTCAGGAGGCGCTGAAGCTTTCTTT. Its translation is CASPGSGGAEAFF.

This sequence joins TRBV7-2 and TRBJ2-3, with 7 bases lining up with TRBD1. V dropped 7 bases and J dropped 2; count of bases not matched to a gene: 12. Germline V lookup: CDR1 SGHTA, CDR2 FQGNSA. This CDR3 has 16 amino acids. The CDR3 bases are TGTGCCAGCACCGTCGACCCAACAGGGGTCACAGATACGCAGTATTTT. Amino acid sequence: CASTVDPTGVTDTQYF.

CDR3 coding DNA: TGCAGCGTTGAACGGGGGGTGAACACTGAAGCTTTCTTT. The encoded protein is CSVERGVNTEAFF. The rearrangement links TRBV29-1 to TRBJ1-1; weak D call: TRBD1 (5 bases). The CDR3 covers 13 residues. The V gene lost 2 bases and the J gene lost 0 bases, with 7 bases spanning the gap. Germline CDR1 is SQVTM and CDR2 is ANQGSEA. The variable domain in full, with the rest retrieved from reference TRBV29-1 and TRBJ1-1, is SAVISQKPSRDICQRGTSLTIQCQVDSQVTMMFWYRQQPGQSLTLIATANQGSEATYESGFVIDKFPISRPNLTFSTLTVSNMSPEDSSIYLCSVERGVNTEAFFGQGTRLTVV.

Concerning this clone: The junction departs from germline at one end; a sequencing error may be responsible. V usage is TRBV5-1 and J usage is TRBJ2-5; D perhaps matches TRBD1 (5 bases). Germline V gives CDR1 SGHRS, CDR2 YFSETQ. The CDR3 covers 14 residues. CDR3 residues: CASSWPGQEETQYF. The CDR3 coding sequence is TGCGCCAGCAGCTGGCCCGGACAAGAAGAGACTCAGTACTTC.

The chain joins TRBV6-6 to TRBJ1-1; 8 bases map to TRBD1. This CDR3 comprises 14 residues. The germline gives CDR1 MNHNY, CDR2 SVGAGI (reference sequence). The V segment lost 2 bases and the J segment 6 bases; nucleotides outside the gene matches: 5. The CDR3 loop reads CASSYASQGAEAFF. DNA for the CDR3: TGTGCCAGCAGTTACGCCTCACAGGGGGCTGAAGCTTTCTTT.

The chain recombines TRBV7-9 with TRBJ1-3; 10 bases match TRBD1. Germline V gives CDR1 SEHNR, CDR2 FQNEAQ (reference sequence). This CDR3 is built from 15 residues. Unmatched junction bases numbered 4, after V lost 6 bases and J lost 2 bases. DNA of the CDR3: TGTGCCAGCAGGGGGGACAGGGGAGCTGGAAACACCATATATTTT. It codes for CASRGDRGAGNTIYF. Based on the CDR3 plus reference TRBV7-9 and TRBJ1-3, the full variable domain is DTGVSQNPRHKITKRGQNVTFRCDPISEHNRLYWYRQTLGQGPEFLTYFQNEAQLEKSRLLSDRFSAERPKGSFSTLEIQRTEQGDSAMYLCASRGDRGAGNTIYFGEGSWLTVV.

Note on this clone: Other DNA sequences in this specimen translate into the identical CDR3. This rearrangement joins TRBV6-1 to TRBJ1-4; 8 bases fit TRBD1. Per germline, CDR1 MNHNS and CDR2 SASEGT. V shed 8 bases, J shed 5 bases, and the junction held 4 bases outside the gene matches. This CDR3 region has 13 residues. The CDR3 nucleotides are TGTGCCAGCTCGGACAGGGAAAATGAAAAACTGTTTTTT. Translation: CASSDRENEKLFF.

The rearrangement links TRBV6-1 to TRBJ2-2; TRBD2 matches at 8 bases. Trimming at V came to 4 bases and at J to 3 bases, leaving 7 bases not matched to a gene. The CDR3 length is 16 residues. CDR1 MNHNS and CDR2 SASEGT come from the germline V gene. CDR3 protein: CASSARAGDDTGELFF. The CDR3 DNA reads TGTGCCAGCAGTGCTCGAGCGGGAGACGACACCGGGGAGCTGTTTTTT.

This chain links TRBV12-5 with TRBJ2-4; D is perhaps TRBD2 (5 bases). With 7 bases removed from V and 7 bases from J, the gap between germline ends came to 14 bases. Looked up from germline, CDR1 is LGHNT and CDR2 is FRNRAP. The CDR3 is 13 residues long. The DNA for the CDR3 is TGTGCTAGTGCCATCGGGGTGGGTAACATTCAGTACTTC. It is translated as CASAIGVGNIQYF. Variable domain in full (rest from reference TRBV12-5 and TRBJ2-4): DARVTQTPRHKVTEMGQEVTMRCQPILGHNTVFWYRQTMMQGLELLAYFRNRAPLDDSGMPKDRFSAEMPDATLATLKIQPSEPRDSAVYFCASAIGVGNIQYFGAGTRLSVL.

The gene calls are TRBV11-3 and TRBJ2-5; TRBD2 matches at 8 bases. The V gene end was trimmed by 5 bases and the J gene end by 2 bases; junction bases not matched to a gene: 4. This CDR3 is built from 14 residues. Looked up from germline, CDR1 is SGHNT and CDR2 is YENEEA. In DNA form, the CDR3 reads TGTGCCAGCAGCAGTTCTAGCGGGCAAGAGACCCAGTACTTC. Protein product: CASSSSSGQETQYF.

The chain carries TRBV11-2 and TRBJ2-1; 7 nucleotides agree with TRBD2. This CDR3 is 15 amino acids long. Germline CDR1 and CDR2: SGHAT and FQNNGV. The trim removed 0 bases at V and 9 bases at J, leaving 8 bases unmatched. In DNA, the CDR3 is TGTGCCAGCAGCTTAGACGGACTAGTCGTTCCTGAGCAGTTCTTC. It codes for CASSLDGLVVPEQFF.

This chain links TRBV6-1 with TRBJ1-1, with a possible D match to TRBD1 (6 bases). Germline V CDR1 and CDR2: MNHNS, SASEGT. V was clipped by 11 bases and J by 7 bases, with 23 bases between them. The CDR3 has 14 residues. CDR3 residues: CAALRGGASDEAFF. The CDR3 DNA sequence: TGTGCCGCCCTAAGGGGGGGCGCAAGCGATGAAGCTTTCTTT.

The chain recombines TRBV11-2 with TRBJ1-1; a weak D match, TRBD1 (6 bases). There are 17 residues in the CDR3. Germline V gene data show CDR1 as SGHAT and CDR2 as FQNNGV. Trimming took off 3 bases at V and 0 bases at J, with 17 bases between the two ends. CDR3 nucleotides: TGTGCCAGCAGCTTCGGGGTGACAGGTGATATGAACACTGAAGCTTTCTTT. Protein product: CASSFGVTGDMNTEAFF.

This chain joins TRBV4-2 and TRBJ2-7, with 9 bases lining up with TRBD2. V shed 2 bases and J 6 bases; nucleotides not matched to a gene: 5. Germline loops: CDR1 LGHNA, CDR2 YNFKEQ. CDR3 size: 14 residues. Written as DNA, the CDR3 is TGTGCCAGCAGCCAACCGGGACTAGCATCCGAGCAGTACGTC. This encodes CASSQPGLASEQYV.

J is TRBJ1-5 and V is TRBV2; TRBD1 matches 9 bases. In germline, CDR1 is SNHLY, CDR2 FYNNEI. V lost 8 bases, J lost 7 bases, and 3 bases stayed unmatched. CDR3 length: 12 amino acids. The CDR3 nucleotides are TGTGCCAGCGGGACAGGGCGGCAGCCCCAGCATTTT. It yields the protein CASGTGRQPQHF.

The V call is TRBV9, the J call TRBJ1-1; weak D call: TRBD1 (5 bases). Deletions cut 6 bases from V and 4 bases from J, with 19 bases between. Germline-derived CDR1 and CDR2 are SGDLS and YYNGEE. The CDR3 contains 15 residues. CDR3 in amino acids: CASTPGVTQGTEAFF. Written as DNA, the CDR3 is TGTGCCAGCACCCCGGGGGTTACCCAGGGCACTGAAGCTTTCTTT. Full variable domain (rest looked up from reference TRBV9 and TRBJ1-1): DSGVTQTPKHLITATGQRVTLRCSPRSGDLSVYWYQQSLDQGLQFLIQYYNGEERAKGNILERFSAQQFPDLHSELNLSSLELGDSALYFCASTPGVTQGTEAFFGQGTRLTVV.

The CDR3 DNA is TGTGCCAGCTCACTTAGGACAGGGGCGATCTACGAGCAGTACTTC. Translated: CASSLRTGAIYEQYF. This chain joins TRBV18 and TRBJ2-7, with TRBD1 matching 9 bases. This CDR3 is 15 amino acids long. Losses at the gene ends were 4 bases for V and 3 bases for J; bases not matched to a gene: 7. Germline V gene data show CDR1 as KGHSH and CDR2 as LQKENI.

The DNA for the CDR3 is TGTGCCAGCAGACGAGGGGGGGGGATGAACACTGAAGCTTTCTTT. Protein: CASRRGGGMNTEAFF. The genes are TRBV7-9 and TRBJ1-1; D might be TRBD1 (6 bases). Deletions cut 6 bases from V and 0 bases from J, with 14 bases between. Germline V gene lookup returns CDR1 SEHNR and CDR2 FQNEAQ (reference sequence). CDR3 length equals 15 residues. Drawing the rest from reference TRBV7-9 and TRBJ1-1, the complete variable domain is DTGVSQNPRHKITKRGQNVTFRCDPISEHNRLYWYRQTLGQGPEFLTYFQNEAQLEKSRLLSDRFSAERPKGSFSTLEIQRTEQGDSAMYLCASRRGGGMNTEAFFGQGTRLTVV.

The CDR3 loop reads CASSKVEREGKDTQYF. The CDR3 coding sequence is TGTGCCAGCAGCAAAGTGGAGCGGGAAGGCAAAGATACGCAGTATTTT. The gene calls are TRBV21-1 and TRBJ2-3; the listed D gene, TRBD2, was not tested against the DNA. TRBV21-1 is tagged as a pseudogene. The CDR3 totals 16 residues.

The chain combines TRBV18 with TRBJ2-5; D is unclear. The ends were cut back, 5 bases at V and 5 bases at J, with 30 bases in the middle. Germline values: CDR1 KGHSH, CDR2 LQKENI. The CDR3 is 19 amino acids. The CDR3 is CASSSYLPLATPSRETQYF. The CDR3 bases are TGTGCCAGCTCATCTTACCTACCCCTGGCGACACCCTCCAGGGAGACCCAGTACTTC.

This chain uses TRBV5-1 with TRBJ1-4; a weak D match, TRBD1 (5 bases). V dropped 0 bases and J dropped 0 bases, with 6 bases sitting between them. Germline CDR1 SGHRS, CDR2 YFSETQ. The CDR3 has 15 residues. In nucleotides, the CDR3 is TGCGCCAGCAGCTTGGCGGGGGCAACTAATGAAAAACTGTTTTTT. Its protein product is CASSLAGATNEKLFF. Variable domain in full (rest from reference TRBV5-1 and TRBJ1-4): KAGVTQTPRYLIKTRGQQVTLSCSPISGHRSVSWYQQTPGQGLQFLFEYFSETQRNKGNFPGRFSGRQFSNSRSEMNVSTLELGDSALYLCASSLAGATNEKLFFGSGTQLSVL.

The chain couples TRBV7-9 to TRBJ2-3; maybe TRBD1 (6 bases). The germline CDR1 and CDR2 sequences are SEHNR and FQNEAQ (reference sequence). The CDR3 loop spans 15 amino acids. V was clipped by 6 bases and J by 3 bases, with 16 bases between them. CDR3 sequence (DNA): TGTGCCAGCAGGGCCTCACAGGGTCGGACAGATACGCAGTATTTT. This sequence encodes CASRASQGRTDTQYF.

The genes are TRBV5-1 and TRBJ2-5, with 10 bases identical to TRBD1. J gave up 5 bases and V 0 bases, and 1 base lay outside the gene matches. CDR1 is SGHRS and CDR2 is YFSETQ in the germline V gene. The CDR3 extends over 14 amino acids. CDR3 in amino acids: CASSLEGQGETQYF. For the CDR3, the DNA is TGCGCCAGCAGCTTGGAGGGACAGGGGGAGACCCAGTACTTC.